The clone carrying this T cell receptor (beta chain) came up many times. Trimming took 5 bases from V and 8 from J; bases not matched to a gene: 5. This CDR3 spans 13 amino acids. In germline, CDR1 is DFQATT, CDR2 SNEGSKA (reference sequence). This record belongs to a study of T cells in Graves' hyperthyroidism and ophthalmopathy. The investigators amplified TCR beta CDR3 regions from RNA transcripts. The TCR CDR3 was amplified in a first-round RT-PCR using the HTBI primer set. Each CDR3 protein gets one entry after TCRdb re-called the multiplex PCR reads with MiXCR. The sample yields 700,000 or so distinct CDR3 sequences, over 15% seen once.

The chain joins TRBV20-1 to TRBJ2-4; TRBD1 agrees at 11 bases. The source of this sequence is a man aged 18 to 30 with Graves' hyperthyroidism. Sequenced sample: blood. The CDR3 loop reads CSASGTGGDIQYF. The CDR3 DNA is TGCAGTGCTTCCGGGACAGGGGGTGACATTCAGTACTTC.